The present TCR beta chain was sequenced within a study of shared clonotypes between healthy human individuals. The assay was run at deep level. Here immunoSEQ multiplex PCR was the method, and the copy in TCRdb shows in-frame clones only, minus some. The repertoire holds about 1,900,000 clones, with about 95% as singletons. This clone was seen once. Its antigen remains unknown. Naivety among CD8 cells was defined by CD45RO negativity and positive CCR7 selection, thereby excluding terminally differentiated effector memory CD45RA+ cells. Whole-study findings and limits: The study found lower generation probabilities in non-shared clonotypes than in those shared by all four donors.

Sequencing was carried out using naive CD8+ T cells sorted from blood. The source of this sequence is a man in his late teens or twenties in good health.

The DNA of the CDR3 is TGTGCCAGTAGTGAACTAGCGCGAAACAATGAGCAGTTCTTC. It is translated as CASSELARNNEQFF. The gene calls are TRBV19 and TRBJ2-1; 7 bases map to TRBD2. J gave up 5 bases and V 5 bases, and 6 bases lay outside the gene matches. The CDR3 runs to 14 residues. The germline V gene encodes CDR1 LNHDA and CDR2 SQIVND (reference sequence).